These 10 T cell receptor beta chains came from one sample sequenced in a study of blood T cell repertoires in COVID-19. Only in-frame clones appear in the TCRdb table, and some are missing; sequencing was by immunoSEQ multiplex PCR. The data hold about 230,000 clones, with 80% to 90% observed a single time. Sequenced: peripheral blood. These TCRs come from a man aged 40-50 years with acute or convalescent COVID-19.

The chain links TRBV2 to TRBJ1-2; D unclear. Looked up from germline, CDR1 is SNHLY and CDR2 is FYNNEI. Trimming took off 1 base at V and 11 bases at J, with 11 bases between the two ends. The CDR3 runs 12 residues. The CDR3 sequence: CASSEVLGFYTF. The CDR3 DNA reads TGTGCCAGCAGTGAAGTACTAGGATTTTACACCTTC.

CDR3 DNA: TGTGCCAGCAGCCACTCCTCGGAGACCCAGTACTTC. Translating gives CASSHSSETQYF. V is TRBV7-2 and J is TRBJ2-5; D unclear. Germline V CDR1 and CDR2: SGHTA, FQGNSA. V was cut by 5 bases and J by 5 bases, with 9 bases left in between. The CDR3 extends over 12 amino acids.

The chain couples TRBV7-8 to TRBJ2-1; 8 nucleotides line up with TRBD1. J gave up 8 bases and V 8 bases, and 11 bases lay outside the gene matches. Germline CDR1 and CDR2: SGHVS and FQNEAQ. This CDR3 comprises 14 residues. In nucleotides, the CDR3 is TGTGCCAGCCTCGTGACAGGGGCTTGGGATGAGCAGTTCTTC. Protein sequence: CASLVTGAWDEQFF. The entire variable domain, with the rest obtained from reference TRBV7-8 and TRBJ2-1, is as follows: GAGVSQSPRYKVAKRGQDVALRCDPISGHVSLFWYQQALGQGPEFLTYFQNEAQLDKSGLPSDRFFAERPEGSVSTLKIQRTQQEDSAVYLCASLVTGAWDEQFFGPGTRLTVL.

The genes are TRBV5-6 and TRBJ2-1; TRBD1 is a possible D gene (6 bases). Trimming removed 4 bases at V and 0 bases at J, with 14 bases between. The CDR3 covers 16 residues. Germline V gene data show CDR1 as SGHDT and CDR2 as YYEEEE. The CDR3 region has the DNA TGTGCCAGCAGCCCTACGACAGGCATCTCCTACAATGAGCAGTTCTTC. This encodes CASSPTTGISYNEQFF.

The chain combines TRBV3-1 (or the pseudogene TRBV3-2) with TRBJ2-1, with 8 positions matching TRBD2. Germline V gives CDR1 LGHDT, CDR2 YNNKEL (reference sequence). The CDR3 spans 14 residues. J gave up 7 bases and V 4 bases, and 6 bases lay outside the gene matches. The CDR3 sequence is CASSPGASGNEQFF. The CDR3 bases are TGTGCCAGCAGCCCTGGGGCTAGCGGGAATGAGCAGTTCTTC.

The chain uses TRBV7-8 and TRBJ2-5; 9 bases align to TRBD1. This CDR3 region has 17 residues. V gave up 5 bases and J gave up 5 bases; unmatched junction bases: 15. Germline loops: CDR1 SGHVS, CDR2 FQNEAQ. The CDR3 is CASSGSTLQGAGETQYF. The CDR3 nucleotides are TGTGCCAGCAGCGGATCGACTTTACAGGGGGCAGGGGAGACCCAGTACTTC.

The rearrangement joins TRBV5-6 to TRBJ1-6; D gene unclear. CDR1 SGHDT and CDR2 YYEEEE come from the germline V gene. The CDR3 has 17 residues. Trimming took off 0 bases at V and 0 bases at J, with 10 bases between the two ends. As DNA, the CDR3 is TGTGCCAGCAGCTTGGACCGGGTAGGCTCCTATAATTCACCCCTCCACTTT. This codes for CASSLDRVGSYNSPLHF.

Notes on this clone: Distinct nucleotide sequences in the sample also encode this CDR3. The rearrangement joins TRBV18 to TRBJ2-6; 9 positions match TRBD1. J was trimmed by 0 bases and V by 3 bases; bases with no gene match: 3. Germline values: CDR1 KGHSH, CDR2 LQKENI. The CDR3 spans 17 residues. In DNA, the CDR3 is TGTGCCAGCTCACCGGGACAGGGCAACTCTGGGGCCAACGTCCTGACTTTC. Residues: CASSPGQGNSGANVLTF.

The chain uses TRBV19 and TRBJ1-3; the D gene is possibly TRBD1 (5 bases). Germline-derived CDR1 and CDR2 are LNHDA and SQIVND (reference sequence). Trimming stripped 3 bases from V and 0 bases from J, with 12 bases between. The CDR3 loop spans 16 amino acids. CDR3 nucleotide sequence: TGTGCCAGTAGTATGAATGGGGCCCTCTCTGGAAACACCATATATTTT. This sequence encodes CASSMNGALSGNTIYF.

The rearrangement links TRBV21-1 to TRBJ2-7; TRBD2, the table's D call, was not compared with the DNA. TRBV21-1 is noted as a pseudogene. The CDR3 runs to 15 residues. CDR3 region: CASSKGGTSGYEQYF. CDR3 DNA: TGTGCCAGCAGCAAAGGGGGGACTAGCGGCTACGAGCAGTACTTC.